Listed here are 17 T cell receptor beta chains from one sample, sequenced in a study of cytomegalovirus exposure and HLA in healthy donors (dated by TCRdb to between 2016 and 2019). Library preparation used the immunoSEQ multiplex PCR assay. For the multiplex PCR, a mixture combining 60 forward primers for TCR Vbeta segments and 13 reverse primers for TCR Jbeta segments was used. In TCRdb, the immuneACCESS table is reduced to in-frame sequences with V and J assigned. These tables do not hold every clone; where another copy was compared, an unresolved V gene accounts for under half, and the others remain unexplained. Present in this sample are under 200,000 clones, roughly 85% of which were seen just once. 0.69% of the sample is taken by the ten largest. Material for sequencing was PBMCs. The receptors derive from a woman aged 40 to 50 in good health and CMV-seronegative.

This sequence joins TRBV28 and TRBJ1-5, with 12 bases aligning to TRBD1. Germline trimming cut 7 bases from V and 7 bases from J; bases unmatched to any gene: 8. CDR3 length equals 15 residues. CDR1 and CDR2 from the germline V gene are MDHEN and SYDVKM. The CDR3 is CASTTRDRGRQPQHF. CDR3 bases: TGTGCCAGCACAACCCGGGACAGGGGGCGGCAGCCCCAGCATTTT.

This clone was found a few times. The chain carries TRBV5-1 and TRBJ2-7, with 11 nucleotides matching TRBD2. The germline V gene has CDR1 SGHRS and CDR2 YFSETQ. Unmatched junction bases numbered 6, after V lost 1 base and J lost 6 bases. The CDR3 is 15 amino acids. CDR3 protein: CASSLTPGLAGEQYF. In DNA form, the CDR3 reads TGCGCCAGCAGCTTGACCCCCGGACTAGCGGGCGAGCAGTACTTC.

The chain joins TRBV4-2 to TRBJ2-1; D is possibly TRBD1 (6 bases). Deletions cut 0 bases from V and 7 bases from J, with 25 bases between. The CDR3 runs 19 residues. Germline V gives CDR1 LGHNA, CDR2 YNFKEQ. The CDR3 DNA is TGTGCCAGCAGCCAAGATATCTTCTCAGACTTTAAGGGGGTAAATGAGCAGTTCTTC. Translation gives CASSQDIFSDFKGVNEQFF.

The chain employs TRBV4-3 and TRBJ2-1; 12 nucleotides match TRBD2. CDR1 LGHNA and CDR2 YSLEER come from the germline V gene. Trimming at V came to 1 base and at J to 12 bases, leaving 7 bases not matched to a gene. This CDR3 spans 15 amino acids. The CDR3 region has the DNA TGCGCCAGCAGCCAAGCGACTAGCGGGAGTCCCGGGCAGTTCTTC. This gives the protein CASSQATSGSPGQFF.

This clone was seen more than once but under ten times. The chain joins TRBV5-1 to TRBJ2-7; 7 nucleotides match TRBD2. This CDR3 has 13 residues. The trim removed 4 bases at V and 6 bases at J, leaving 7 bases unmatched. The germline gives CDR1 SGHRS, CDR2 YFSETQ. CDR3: CASSPGGTVEQYF. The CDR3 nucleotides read TGCGCCAGCAGCCCGGGGGGTACCGTCGAGCAGTACTTC.

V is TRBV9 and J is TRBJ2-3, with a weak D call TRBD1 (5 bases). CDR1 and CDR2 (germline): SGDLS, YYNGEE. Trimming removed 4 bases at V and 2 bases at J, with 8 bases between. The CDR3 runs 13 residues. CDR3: CASSPGHTDTQYF. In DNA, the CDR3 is TGTGCCAGCAGCCCCGGACACACAGATACGCAGTATTTT.

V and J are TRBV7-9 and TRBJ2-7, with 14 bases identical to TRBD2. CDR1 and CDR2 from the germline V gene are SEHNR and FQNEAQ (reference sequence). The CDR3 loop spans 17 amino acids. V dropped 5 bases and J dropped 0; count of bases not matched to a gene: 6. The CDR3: CASSRLAGGKSSYEQYF. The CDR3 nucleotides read TGTGCCAGCAGCAGACTAGCGGGAGGGAAGAGCTCCTACGAGCAGTACTTC.

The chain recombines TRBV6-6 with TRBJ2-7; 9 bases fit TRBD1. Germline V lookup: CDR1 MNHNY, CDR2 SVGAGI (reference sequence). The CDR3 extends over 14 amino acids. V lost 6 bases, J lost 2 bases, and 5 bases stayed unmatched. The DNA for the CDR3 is TGTGCCAGCAGGGAGGGACAGGGCCCCTACGAGCAGTACTTC. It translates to CASREGQGPYEQYF.

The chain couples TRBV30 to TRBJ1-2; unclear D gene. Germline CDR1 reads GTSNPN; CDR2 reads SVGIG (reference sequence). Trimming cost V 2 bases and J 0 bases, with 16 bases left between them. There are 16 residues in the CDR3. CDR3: CAWSRRTPVSNYGYTF. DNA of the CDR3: TGTGCCTGGAGTCGGCGGACTCCCGTTTCTAACTATGGCTACACCTTC.

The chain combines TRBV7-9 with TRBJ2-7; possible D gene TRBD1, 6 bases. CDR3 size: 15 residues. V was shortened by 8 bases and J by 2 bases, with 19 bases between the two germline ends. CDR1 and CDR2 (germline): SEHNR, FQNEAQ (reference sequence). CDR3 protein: CASAQTRGVAYEQYF. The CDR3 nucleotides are TGTGCCAGCGCTCAGACCAGGGGCGTGGCCTACGAGCAGTACTTC.

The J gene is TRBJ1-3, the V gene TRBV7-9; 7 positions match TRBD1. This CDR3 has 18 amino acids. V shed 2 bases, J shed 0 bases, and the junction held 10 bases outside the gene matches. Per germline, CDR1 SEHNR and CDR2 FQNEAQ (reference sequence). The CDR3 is CASSLLGDSSHSGNTIYF. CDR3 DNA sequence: TGTGCCAGCAGCTTATTAGGGGACAGCTCCCACTCTGGAAACACCATATATTTT.

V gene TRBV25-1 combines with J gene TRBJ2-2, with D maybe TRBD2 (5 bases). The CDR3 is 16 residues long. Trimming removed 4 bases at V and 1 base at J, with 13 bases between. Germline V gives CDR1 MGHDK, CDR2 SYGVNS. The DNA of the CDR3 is TGTGCCAGCAGTGCCGCTGCCAGCGGGAACACCGGGGAGCTGTTTTTT. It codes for CASSAAASGNTGELFF. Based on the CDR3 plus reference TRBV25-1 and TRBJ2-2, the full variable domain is EADIYQTPRYLVIGTGKKITLECSQTMGHDKMYWYQQDPGMELHLIHYSYGVNSTEKGDLSSESTVSRIRTEHFPLTLESARPSHTSQYLCASSAAASGNTGELFFGEGSRLTVL.

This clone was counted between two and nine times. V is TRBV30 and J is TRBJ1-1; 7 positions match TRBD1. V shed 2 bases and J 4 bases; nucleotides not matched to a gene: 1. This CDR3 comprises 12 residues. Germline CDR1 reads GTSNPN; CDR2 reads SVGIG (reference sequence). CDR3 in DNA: TGTGCCTGGAGTCAGGGGGGCACTGAAGCTTTCTTT. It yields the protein CAWSQGGTEAFF.

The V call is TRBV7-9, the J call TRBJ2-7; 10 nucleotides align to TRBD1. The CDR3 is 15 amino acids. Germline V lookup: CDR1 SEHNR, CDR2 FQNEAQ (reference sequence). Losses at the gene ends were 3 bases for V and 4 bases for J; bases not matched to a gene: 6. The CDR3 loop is CASSFPGTGEYEQYF. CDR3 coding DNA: TGTGCCAGCAGCTTCCCCGGGACAGGGGAGTACGAGCAGTACTTC.

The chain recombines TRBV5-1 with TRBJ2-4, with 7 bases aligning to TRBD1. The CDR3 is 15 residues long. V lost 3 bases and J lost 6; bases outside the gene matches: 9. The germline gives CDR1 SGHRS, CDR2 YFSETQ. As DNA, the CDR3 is TGCGCCAGCAGCTCGTCGGGACAGAAGTCAAACATTCAGTACTTC. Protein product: CASSSSGQKSNIQYF.

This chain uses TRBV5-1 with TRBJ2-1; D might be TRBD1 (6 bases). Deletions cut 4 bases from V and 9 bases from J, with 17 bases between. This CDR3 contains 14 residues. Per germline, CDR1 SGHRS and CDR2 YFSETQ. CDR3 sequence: CASSTGHSRGEQFF. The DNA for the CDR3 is TGCGCCAGCAGCACGGGACACTCCCGGGGTGAGCAGTTCTTC.

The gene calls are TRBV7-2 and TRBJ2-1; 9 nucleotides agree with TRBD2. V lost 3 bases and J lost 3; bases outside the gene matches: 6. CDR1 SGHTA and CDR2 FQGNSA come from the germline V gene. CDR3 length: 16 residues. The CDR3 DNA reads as TGTGCCAGCAGCTTTCACCTAGCGGGAAGCTACAATGAGCAGTTCTTC. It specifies CASSFHLAGSYNEQFF.